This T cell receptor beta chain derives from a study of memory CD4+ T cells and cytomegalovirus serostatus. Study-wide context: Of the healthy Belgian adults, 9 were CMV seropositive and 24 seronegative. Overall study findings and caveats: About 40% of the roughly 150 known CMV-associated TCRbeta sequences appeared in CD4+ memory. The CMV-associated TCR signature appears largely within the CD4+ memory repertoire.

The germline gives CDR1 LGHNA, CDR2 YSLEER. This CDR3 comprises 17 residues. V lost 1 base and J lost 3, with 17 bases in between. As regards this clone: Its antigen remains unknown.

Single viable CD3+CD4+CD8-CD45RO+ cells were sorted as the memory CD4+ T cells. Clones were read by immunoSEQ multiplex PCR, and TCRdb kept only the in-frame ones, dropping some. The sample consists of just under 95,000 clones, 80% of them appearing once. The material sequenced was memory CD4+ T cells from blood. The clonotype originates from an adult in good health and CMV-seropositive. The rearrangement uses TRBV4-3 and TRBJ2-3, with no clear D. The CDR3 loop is CASSQGFAHARTDTQYF. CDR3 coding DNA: TGCGCCAGCAGCCAAGGTTTCGCCCACGCTCGGACAGATACGCAGTATTTT.